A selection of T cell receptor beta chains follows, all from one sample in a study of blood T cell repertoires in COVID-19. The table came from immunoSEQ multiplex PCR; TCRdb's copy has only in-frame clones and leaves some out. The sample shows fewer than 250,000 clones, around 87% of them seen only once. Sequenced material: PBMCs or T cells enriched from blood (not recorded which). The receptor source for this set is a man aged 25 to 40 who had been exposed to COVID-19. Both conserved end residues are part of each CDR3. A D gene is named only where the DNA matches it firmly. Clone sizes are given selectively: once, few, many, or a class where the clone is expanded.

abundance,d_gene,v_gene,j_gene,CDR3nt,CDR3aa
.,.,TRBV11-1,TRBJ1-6,TGTGCCAGCAGCTTAGACTCCACAGGTTTAAATTCACCCCTCCACTTT,CASSLDSTGLNSPLHF
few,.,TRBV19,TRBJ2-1,TGTGCCACACAGGACGGACCCTTCGAGAATGAGCAGTTCTTC,CATQDGPFENEQFF
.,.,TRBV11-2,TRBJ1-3,TGTGCCAGCAGCTTCGTCAGCGCCAACTCTGGAAACACCATATATTTT,CASSFVSANSGNTIYF
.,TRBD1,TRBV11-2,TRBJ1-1,TGTGCCAGCAGATTCCGCCCGTGGGACAGGAACACTGAAGCTTTCTTT,CASRFRPWDRNTEAFF
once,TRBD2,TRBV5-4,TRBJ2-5,TGTGCCAGCAGCTCTTCTCCCCAAACTAGCGGGGAAGAGACCCAGTACTTC,CASSSSPQTSGEETQYF
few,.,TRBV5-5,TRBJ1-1,TGTGCCAGCAGCCTAATGGGGGGGATAGAAGCTTTCTTT,CASSLMGGIEAFF
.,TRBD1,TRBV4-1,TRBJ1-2,TGCGCCAGCAGCCAGACAGGGATGATACGGGGCTACACCTTC,CASSQTGMIRGYTF
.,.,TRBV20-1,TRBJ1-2,TGCAGTGCTAGGGGCAGCTATGGCTACACCTTC,CSARGSYGYTF
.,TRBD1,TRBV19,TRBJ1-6,TGTGCCAGTACGGACAGGGGCCCTAATTCACCCCTCCACTTT,CASTDRGPNSPLHF
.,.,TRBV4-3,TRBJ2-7,TGCGCCAGCAGCCTGGGAGGGGGTTACGAGCAGTACTTC,CASSLGGGYEQYF
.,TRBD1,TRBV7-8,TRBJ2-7,TGTGCCAGCAGCCCCGGGACAGGGAGCTACGAGCAGTACTTC,CASSPGTGSYEQYF
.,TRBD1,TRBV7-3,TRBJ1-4,TGTGCCAGCAGCTTAGCTCAGGGGGCTGGGGAAAAACTGTTTTTT,CASSLAQGAGEKLFF
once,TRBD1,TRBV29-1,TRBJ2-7,TGCAGCGTTGAGGGGGACAGGGGTAATGAGCAGTACTTC,CSVEGDRGNEQYF
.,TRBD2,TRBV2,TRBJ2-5,TGTGCCAGCAGTGTGGGCGCGGGGGATCAAGAGACCCAGTACTTC,CASSVGAGDQETQYF
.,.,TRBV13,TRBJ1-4,TGTGCCAGCAGCTTAGGTAGCGAAAAACTGTTTTTT,CASSLGSEKLFF
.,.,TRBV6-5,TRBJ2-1,TGTGCCAGCAGTTACTCGGCGGGGATCTACAATGAGCAGTTCTTC,CASSYSAGIYNEQFF
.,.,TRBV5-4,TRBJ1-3,TGTGCCAGCAGCTCTCAGGGTAACTCTGGAAACACCATATATTTT,CASSSQGNSGNTIYF
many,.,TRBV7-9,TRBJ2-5,TGTGCCAGCAGCTTAAGGACAGAATTGGGGACCCAGTACTTC,CASSLRTELGTQYF
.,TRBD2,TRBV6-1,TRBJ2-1,TGTGCCAGCAGTGAGTTAGCGGGGTACAATGAGCAGTTCTTC,CASSELAGYNEQFF
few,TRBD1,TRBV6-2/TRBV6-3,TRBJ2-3,TGTGCCAGCAGTTACAGAGGACAGGGGGCAGATACGCAGTATTTT,CASSYRGQGADTQYF
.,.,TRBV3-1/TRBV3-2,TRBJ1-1,TGTGCCAGCAGCCAACTCCGAGACACTGAAGCTTTCTTT,CASSQLRDTEAFF
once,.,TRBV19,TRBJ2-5,TGTGCCAGTAGTATTATCGGAGTGGAAGAGACCCAGTACTTC,CASSIIGVEETQYF
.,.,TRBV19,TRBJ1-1,TGTGCCAGTAGTAACTTTGGGCAGCAAGGCACTGAAGCTTTCTTT,CASSNFGQQGTEAFF